This T cell receptor (beta chain) was recorded in a study of Ad26.COV2.S vaccination and SARS-CoV-2 variants. Germline V CDR1 and CDR2: SGHVS, FQNEAQ. V dropped 5 bases and J dropped 1 base, with 2 bases sitting between them. This CDR3 is 11 amino acids long. Sample treatment: some 19 received Ad26.COV2.S at low or high dose, single or two shots; roughly 5 received placebo; per-sample allocation not given. Sampling occurred on day 63 after the first vaccine or placebo injection. The assay was immunoSEQ multiplex PCR, and TCRdb's table has in-frame clones only and misses some. The sample lists some 330,000 clones; 85% to 90% were seen once.

The sample in question was peripheral blood, obtained in a trial of Ad26.COV2.S vaccine versus placebo. This TCR derives from a person aged 18-60 years who received the Ad26.COV2.S COVID-19 vaccine or a placebo. The chain recombines TRBV7-8 with TRBJ2-5, with D unresolved. In DNA form, the CDR3 reads TGTGCCAGCAGCCCCCAAGAGACCCAGTACTTC. This encodes CASSPQETQYF.